This section outlines one TCR beta chain sequence together with its context. Original processing notes: The authors estimated nucleated cell counts from reference gene primer amplification. TCRdb's copy holds only in-frame clones and misses some; the assay was immunoSEQ multiplex PCR. That table supplies the V and J calls and clone size; D and trimming were determined from the DNA. The sample has about 140,000 clones; around 90% are singletons. The data stem from a study of blood T cell repertoires in COVID-19. Overall study: The samples span acute and convalescent COVID-19 from the United States, Italy and Spain. T cells, B-cell-depleted T cells, or PBMCs supplied cDNA or gDNA.

Germline assignment: CDR1 WNHNN and CDR2 SYGVQD (reference sequence). This CDR3 has 14 residues. The ends lost 11 bases at V and 1 base at J; junction bases unmatched: 10. Sequencing used peripheral blood. The chain couples TRBV10-1 to TRBJ2-5; 7 bases are a match to TRBD2. The receptor's source is a human donor in a cohort sampled during active COVID-19. The DNA for the CDR3 is TGCGCCCGCATTTCTGTAGCGGGCCAAGAGACCCAGTACTTC. Encoded protein: CARISVAGQETQYF.